These 2 T cell receptor beta chains were all obtained from the same sample, sequenced in a study of T-cell memory formation after mild COVID-19. TCRdb analysed the 5' RACE reads with MiXCR anew, one entry per CDR3 protein. The sample includes around 400,000 distinct CDR3 sequences, about 24% of them seen just once. The material sequenced was PBMCs or a T cell subset sorted from them (not recorded which). These receptors came from an adult woman who had mild COVID-19 (a few samples of this study predate the infection). Cell type and time point are not known.

The chain couples TRBV9 to TRBJ1-1; D is undetermined. V lost 2 bases, J lost 4 bases, and 15 bases lay in between. CDR1 SGDLS and CDR2 YYNGEE come from the germline V gene. The CDR3 is 15 amino acids. CDR3 DNA: TGTGCCAGCAGCGTTTCCGGGTCGATAGCCACTGAAGCTTTCTTT. The encoded protein is CASSVSGSIATEAFF.

V gene TRBV4-1 combines with J gene TRBJ2-7; 7 nucleotides match TRBD2. Germline V gives CDR1 MGHRA, CDR2 YSYEKL. The CDR3 loop spans 16 amino acids. J was trimmed by 3 bases and V by 1 base; bases with no gene match: 9. The CDR3 region has the DNA TGCGCCAGCAGCCAAGGAGGACTAGACGGGCGCTACGAGCAGTACTTC. This codes for CASSQGGLDGRYEQYF.